This entry features one T cell receptor beta chain sequence. This record belongs to a study of blood T cell repertoires in COVID-19. Background on the study: The United States, Italy and Spain supplied acute and convalescent COVID-19 samples.

The CDR3 runs 15 residues. CDR1 is LGHNT, CDR2 FRNRAP, per germline. Deletions cut 7 bases from V and 0 bases from J, with 14 bases between. Participant ages covered roughly 18 to 89 years across around 25 US areas. Up to 2 weeks before entering the study, exposed participants had met a COVID-19 case. The data were produced by immunoSEQ multiplex PCR, yet TCRdb's version contains in-frame clones alone and is incomplete. Of 200,000 to 250,000 clones listed, nearly 90% are singletons. The clonotype was recovered from a man aged 25 to 40 who had been exposed to COVID-19. The specimen sequenced was PBMCs or T cells enriched from blood (not recorded which). The V gene is TRBV12-5, the J gene TRBJ2-3; D might be TRBD1 (6 bases). The CDR3 nucleotides are TGTGCTAGTGATTCCGGGACAATGAGCACAGATACGCAGTATTTT. Translation: CASDSGTMSTDTQYF.